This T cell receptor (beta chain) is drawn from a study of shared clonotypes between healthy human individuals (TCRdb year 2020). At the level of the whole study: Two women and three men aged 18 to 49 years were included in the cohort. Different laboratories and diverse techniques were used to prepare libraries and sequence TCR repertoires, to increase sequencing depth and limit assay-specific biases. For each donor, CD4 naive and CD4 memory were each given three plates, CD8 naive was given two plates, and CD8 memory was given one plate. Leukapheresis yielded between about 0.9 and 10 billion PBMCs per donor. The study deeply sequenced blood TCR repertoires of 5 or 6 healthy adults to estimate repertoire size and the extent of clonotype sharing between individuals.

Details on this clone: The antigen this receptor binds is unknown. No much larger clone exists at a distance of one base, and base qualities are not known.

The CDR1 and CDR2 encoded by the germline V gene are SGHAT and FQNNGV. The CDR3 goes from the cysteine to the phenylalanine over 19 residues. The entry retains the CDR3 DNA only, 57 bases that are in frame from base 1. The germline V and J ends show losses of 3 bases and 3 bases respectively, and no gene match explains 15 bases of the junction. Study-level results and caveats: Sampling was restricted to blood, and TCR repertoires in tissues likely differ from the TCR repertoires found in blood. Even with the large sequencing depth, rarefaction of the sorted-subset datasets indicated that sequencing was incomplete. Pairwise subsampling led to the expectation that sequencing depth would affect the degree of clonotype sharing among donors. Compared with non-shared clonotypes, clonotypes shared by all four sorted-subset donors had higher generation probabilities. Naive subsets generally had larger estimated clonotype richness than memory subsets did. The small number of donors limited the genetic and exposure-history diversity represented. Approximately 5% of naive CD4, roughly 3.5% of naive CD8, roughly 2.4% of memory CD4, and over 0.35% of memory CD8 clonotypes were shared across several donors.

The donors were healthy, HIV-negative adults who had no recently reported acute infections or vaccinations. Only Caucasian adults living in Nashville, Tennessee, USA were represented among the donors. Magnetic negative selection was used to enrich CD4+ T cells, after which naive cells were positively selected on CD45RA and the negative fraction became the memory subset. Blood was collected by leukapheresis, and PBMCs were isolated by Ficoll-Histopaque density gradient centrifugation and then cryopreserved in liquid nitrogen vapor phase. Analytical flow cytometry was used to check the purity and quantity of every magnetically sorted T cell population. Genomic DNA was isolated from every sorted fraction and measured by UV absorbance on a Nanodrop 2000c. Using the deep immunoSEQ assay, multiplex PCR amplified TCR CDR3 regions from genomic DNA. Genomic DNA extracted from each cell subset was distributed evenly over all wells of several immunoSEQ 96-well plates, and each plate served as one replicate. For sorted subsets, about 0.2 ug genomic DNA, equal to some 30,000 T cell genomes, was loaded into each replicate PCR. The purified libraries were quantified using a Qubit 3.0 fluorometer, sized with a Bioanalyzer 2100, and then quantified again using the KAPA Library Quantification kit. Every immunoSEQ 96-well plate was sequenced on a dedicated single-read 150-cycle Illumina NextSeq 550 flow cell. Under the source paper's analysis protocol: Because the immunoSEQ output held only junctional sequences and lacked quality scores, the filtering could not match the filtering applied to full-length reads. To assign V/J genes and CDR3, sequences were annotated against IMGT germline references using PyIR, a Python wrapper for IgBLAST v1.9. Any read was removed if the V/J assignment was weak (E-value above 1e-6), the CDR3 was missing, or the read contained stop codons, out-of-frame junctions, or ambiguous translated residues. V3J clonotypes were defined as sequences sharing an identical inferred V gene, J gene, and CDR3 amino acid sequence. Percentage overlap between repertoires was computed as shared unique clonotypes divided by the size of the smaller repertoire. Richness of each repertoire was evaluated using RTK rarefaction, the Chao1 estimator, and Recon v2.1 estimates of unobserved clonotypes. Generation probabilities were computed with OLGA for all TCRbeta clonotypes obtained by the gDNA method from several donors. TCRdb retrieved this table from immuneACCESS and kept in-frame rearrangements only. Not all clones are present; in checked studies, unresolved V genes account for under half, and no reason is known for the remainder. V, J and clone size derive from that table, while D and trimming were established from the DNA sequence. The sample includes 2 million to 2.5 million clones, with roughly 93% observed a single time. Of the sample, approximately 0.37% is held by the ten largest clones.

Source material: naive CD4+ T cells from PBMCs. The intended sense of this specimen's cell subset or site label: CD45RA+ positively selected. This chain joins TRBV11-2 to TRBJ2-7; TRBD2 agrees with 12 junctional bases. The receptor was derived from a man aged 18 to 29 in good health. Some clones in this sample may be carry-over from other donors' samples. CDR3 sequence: CASSLWRGGLAGNLYEQYF. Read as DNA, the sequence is TGTGCCAGCAGCTTGTGGAGGGGCGGACTAGCGGGGAACCTCTACGAGCAGTACTTC.